Below, 10 T cell receptor beta chains from the same sample are listed, as sequenced in a study of blood T cell repertoires in COVID-19. The assay was immunoSEQ multiplex PCR, and TCRdb's table has in-frame clones only and misses some. There are a few hundred thousand clones in the sample; roughly nine tenths occur only once, and under 3% lies in the top ten. The sequenced sample consisted of PBMCs or T cells enriched from blood (not recorded which). These receptors all stem from a woman between 45 and 65 years old who had been exposed to COVID-19.

V gene TRBV28 combines with J gene TRBJ1-2; 7 nucleotides match TRBD1. The germline V gene has CDR1 MDHEN and CDR2 SYDVKM. V shed 6 bases, J shed 2 bases, and the junction held 18 bases outside the gene matches. This CDR3 comprises 18 residues. The CDR3: CASRVGPPTSTGNYGYTF. The CDR3, as DNA: TGTGCCAGCAGAGTTGGGCCCCCTACGTCGACAGGGAACTATGGCTACACCTTC.

CDR3 in DNA: TGTGCCAGCTCACCGGGACTAGGGGGTGAAGAGCAGTACTTC. As protein: CASSPGLGGEEQYF. The chain has TRBV18 and TRBJ2-7, with 8 bases matching TRBD2. CDR3 size: 14 residues. Trimming cost V 3 bases and J 7 bases; bases outside gene matches: 8. Germline V gene lookup returns CDR1 KGHSH and CDR2 LQKENI.

This clone was observed once. The chain links TRBV6-5 to TRBJ2-7, with 9 bases identical to TRBD2. The ends lost 6 bases at V and 6 bases at J; junction bases unmatched: 9. The CDR3 has 14 amino acids. Germline V gene data show CDR1 as MNHEY and CDR2 as SVGAGI. The DNA of the CDR3 is TGTGCCAGCAGATCCAGCGGGGGGAGCTCCGAGCAGTACTTC. This translates into CASRSSGGSSEQYF.

V usage is TRBV3-1 (or the pseudogene TRBV3-2) and J usage is TRBJ1-2; 8 bases line up with TRBD1. The V segment lost 2 bases and the J segment 4 bases; nucleotides outside the gene matches: 3. The V gene's germline CDR1 is LGHDT and CDR2 YNNKEL (reference sequence). This CDR3 has 14 residues. CDR3: CASSQNRGVYGYTF. The CDR3 bases are TGTGCCAGCAGCCAAAACAGGGGGGTCTATGGCTACACCTTC.

This clone was detected once. The CDR3 DNA reads TGCGCCAGCAGCGAAGCCGGGGGATCCTACGAGCAGTACTTC. Residues: CASSEAGGSYEQYF. V is TRBV4-1 and J is TRBJ2-7; perhaps TRBD2 as D (6 bases). Germline V lookup: CDR1 MGHRA, CDR2 YSYEKL. This CDR3 has 14 amino acids. V shed 5 bases and J shed 1 base, with 12 bases lying between them.

The V and J genes are TRBV7-2 and TRBJ2-2; TRBD2 matches 9 bases. CDR3 length: 19 residues. V lost 1 base and J lost 1; bases outside the gene matches: 10. CDR1 is SGHTA, CDR2 FQGNSA, per germline. CDR3 DNA sequence: TGTGCCAGCAGCTTAGTCGCCGCGGGGGGGCAGGGGAACACCGGGGAGCTGTTTTTT. This codes for CASSLVAAGGQGNTGELFF.

This clone was recorded a few times. The chain has TRBV5-4 and TRBJ2-2; 8 nucleotides match TRBD1. The CDR3 has 16 amino acids. CDR1 is SGHNT and CDR2 is YYREEE in the germline V gene (reference sequence). J was trimmed by 1 base and V by 4 bases; bases with no gene match: 6. The CDR3 region is CASSDKGQGNTGELFF. Here the CDR3 DNA reads TGTGCCAGCAGCGATAAAGGACAGGGGAACACCGGGGAGCTGTTTTTT.

The chain employs TRBV28 and TRBJ2-3, with 7 bases fitting TRBD1. J was trimmed by 6 bases and V by 7 bases; bases with no gene match: 13. CDR3 length equals 15 residues. Germline CDR1 MDHEN, CDR2 SYDVKM. The CDR3 protein is CASTIRDRVRDTQYF. CDR3 DNA: TGTGCCAGCACCATTCGGGACAGAGTGAGGGATACGCAGTATTTT.

The chain links TRBV5-8 to TRBJ1-4; D possibly corresponds to TRBD1 (5 bases). Germline loops: CDR1 SGHTS, CDR2 YDEGEE. Deletions cut 4 bases from V and 7 bases from J, with 20 bases between. The CDR3 consists of 16 residues. CDR3 DNA: TGTGCCAGCAGCCAGGGCACAGCAGGCCATGGTGAAAAACTGTTTTTT. Its translation is CASSQGTAGHGEKLFF. The full variable domain, with the rest looked up from reference TRBV5-8 and TRBJ1-4, is EAGVTQSPTHLIKTRGQQATLRCSPISGHTSVYWYQQALGLGLQFLLWYDEGEERNRGNFPPRFSGRQFPNYSSELNVNALELEDSALYLCASSQGTAGHGEKLFFGSGTQLSVL.

This chain joins TRBV29-1 and TRBJ2-1, with a possible D match to TRBD2 (5 bases). CDR1 SQVTM and CDR2 ANQGSEA come from the germline V gene. The CDR3 covers 16 residues. The ends were cut back, 3 bases at V and 1 base at J, with 16 bases in the middle. The CDR3 reads CSVEVSRVVSYNEQFF. CDR3 in DNA: TGCAGCGTTGAGGTCTCGCGGGTCGTATCCTACAATGAGCAGTTCTTC.